One and the same sample provided the 23 T cell receptor beta chains below, sequenced in a study of cytomegalovirus exposure and HLA in healthy donors. This PCR relied on a set of 60 Vbeta primers and 13 Jbeta primers. Clones were read by immunoSEQ multiplex PCR, and TCRdb kept only the in-frame ones, dropping some. The profile shows around 120,000 clones, about 68% of them singletons. The sequenced material came from PBMCs. These TCRs come from a woman aged 45 to 65 in good health and CMV-seropositive.

The chain has TRBV4-1 and TRBJ2-2; TRBD2 aligns across 8 bases. CDR1 MGHRA and CDR2 YSYEKL come from the germline V gene. The junction had 2 bases not matched to a gene; V was cut back by 1 base and J by 1 base. The CDR3 has 16 residues. The CDR3 is CASSQVLAGNTGELFF. CDR3 bases: TGCGCCAGCAGCCAAGTGCTAGCGGGGAACACCGGGGAGCTGTTTTTT.

The chain is built from TRBV7-9 and TRBJ2-3; the match to TRBD2 covers 7 bases. The germline V gene has CDR1 SEHNR and CDR2 FQNEAQ (reference sequence). The V gene end was trimmed by 5 bases and the J gene end by 3 bases; junction bases not matched to a gene: 5. The CDR3 sequence is 14 residues long. CDR3 nucleotides: TGTGCCAGCAGCGGCCGCGGGAGAACAGATACGCAGTATTTT. The encoded protein is CASSGRGRTDTQYF.

A few counts support this clone. This rearrangement joins TRBV28 to TRBJ2-6; D is possibly TRBD1 (6 bases). Trimming took 7 bases from V and 0 from J, leaving 19 bases between them. The CDR3 is 18 amino acids. The germline V gene has CDR1 MDHEN and CDR2 SYDVKM. CDR3 sequence reads: CASISLGQRSSGANVLTF. CDR3 in DNA: TGTGCCAGCATTTCACTTGGACAGCGTTCCTCTGGGGCCAACGTCCTGACTTTC.

The V gene is TRBV19, the J gene TRBJ2-7, with a possible D match to TRBD2 (5 bases). From germline, CDR1 is LNHDA and CDR2 SQIVND (reference sequence). The CDR3 consists of 12 residues. Trimming took off 7 bases at V and 1 base at J, with 8 bases between the two ends. CDR3 coding DNA: TGTGCCAGTACGGGGTCATCCTACGAGCAGTACTTC. Its translation: CASTGSSYEQYF.

The V gene is TRBV10-3, the J gene TRBJ1-1; D is unclear. Per germline, CDR1 ENHRY and CDR2 SYGVKD. The CDR3 runs 13 residues. The V and J ends lost 0 bases and 1 base respectively, with 3 bases between them. The CDR3 loop reads CAISESQNTEAFF. The CDR3, as DNA: TGTGCCATCAGTGAGTCCCAGAACACTGAAGCTTTCTTT.

This chain connects TRBV19 to TRBJ2-7; D might be TRBD1 (6 bases). This CDR3 has 14 amino acids. The ends were cut back, 3 bases at V and 5 bases at J, with 14 bases in the middle. The germline V gene encodes CDR1 LNHDA and CDR2 SQIVND (reference sequence). The CDR3 DNA sequence: TGTGCCAGTAGTATTACAGGGAAAGGTAACGAGCAGTACTTC. Protein sequence: CASSITGKGNEQYF.

The chain links TRBV10-2 to TRBJ1-1, with D uncertain. The CDR3 sequence is 12 residues long. Germline CDR1 WSHSY, CDR2 SAAADI. V lost 7 bases and J 2 bases, leaving 8 bases between the germline ends. For the CDR3, the DNA is TGCGCCAGCACTGACCCAAACACTGAAGCTTTCTTT. Protein product: CASTDPNTEAFF.

The V and J genes are TRBV19 and TRBJ1-5, with 8 bases aligning to TRBD1. V was clipped by 10 bases and J by 4 bases; unmatched bases: 6. The CDR3 has 13 residues. The germline V gene encodes CDR1 LNHDA and CDR2 SQIVND (reference sequence). Written as DNA, the CDR3 is TGTGCCACATCGGGACAGGTAAATCAGCCCCAGCATTTT. Its translation: CATSGQVNQPQHF. Using reference TRBV19 and TRBJ1-5 for the parts outside the CDR3, the full variable domain is DGGITQSPKYLFRKEGQNVTLSCEQNLNHDAMYWYRQDPGQGLRLIYYSQIVNDFQKGDIAEGYSVSREKKESFPLTVTSAQKNPTAFYLCATSGQVNQPQHFGDGTRLSIL.

The chain joins TRBV5-4 to TRBJ1-2; no firm D call. The CDR3 contains 15 residues. Germline V gene lookup returns CDR1 SGHNT and CDR2 YYREEE (reference sequence). Trimming took 0 bases from V and 8 from J, leaving 17 bases between them. The chain's CDR3 is CASSLAAGSLRGYTF. CDR3 in DNA: TGTGCCAGCAGCTTGGCCGCGGGGTCCCTCCGGGGCTACACCTTC. Full variable domain (rest looked up from reference TRBV5-4 and TRBJ1-2): ETGVTQSPTHLIKTRGQQVTLRCSSQSGHNTVSWYQQALGQGPQFIFQYYREEENGRGNFPPRFSGLQFPNYSSELNVNALELDDSALYLCASSLAAGSLRGYTFGSGTRLTVV.

This clone was counted a single time. This chain joins TRBV7-2 and TRBJ2-7; 9 bases fit TRBD2. The CDR3 runs 16 residues. CDR1 and CDR2 (germline): SGHTA, FQGNSA. Trimming removed 1 base from V and 0 bases from J; junction bases left unmatched: 4. Here the CDR3 reads CASSLGASGNSYEQYF. CDR3 DNA sequence: TGTGCCAGCAGCTTAGGGGCTAGCGGGAACTCCTACGAGCAGTACTTC.

The chain combines TRBV18 with TRBJ2-7; perhaps TRBD1 as D (6 bases). The CDR3 loop spans 14 amino acids. Per germline, CDR1 KGHSH and CDR2 LQKENI. V lost 0 bases and J lost 4, with 10 bases in between. CDR3 sequence (DNA): TGTGCCAGCTCACCACCTGGACAGCCATACGAGCAGTACTTC. This encodes CASSPPGQPYEQYF. Full variable domain (remainder filled in from reference TRBV18 and TRBJ2-7): NAGVMQNPRHLVRRRGQEARLRCSPMKGHSHVYWYRQLPEEGLKFMVYLQKENIIDESGMPKERFSAEFPKEGPSILRIQQVVRGDSAAYFCASSPPGQPYEQYFGPGTRLTVT.

The V and J genes are TRBV7-2 and TRBJ2-3; D may be TRBD2 (5 bases). The CDR3 has 16 amino acids. CDR1 and CDR2 (germline): SGHTA, FQGNSA. The V end lost 5 bases, the J end lost 2 bases, and 17 bases lay between the germline ends. The CDR3 region has the DNA TGTGCCAGCAGCCCTGGAGGAGGCCAATACACAGATACGCAGTATTTT. This codes for CASSPGGGQYTDTQYF.

The chain carries TRBV5-1 and TRBJ2-5, with TRBD2 identical over 9 bases. V lost 4 bases to trimming and J lost 4 bases; unmatched junction nucleotides: 5. Germline V lookup: CDR1 SGHRS, CDR2 YFSETQ. The CDR3 totals 14 residues. For the CDR3, the DNA is TGCGCCAGCAGCATTAGCGGGAGCCGAGAGACCCAGTACTTC. Translating gives CASSISGSRETQYF.

The CDR3 DNA follows: TGTGCCAGCAGTCTGGGGACGGGGGGGACTGAAGCTTTCTTT. The encoded protein is CASSLGTGGTEAFF. The chain is built from TRBV2 and TRBJ1-1, with a possible D match to TRBD1 (5 bases). The CDR3 is made up of 14 amino acids. Trimming shortened V by 5 bases and J by 5 bases, and 15 bases separated the two germline ends. CDR1 SNHLY and CDR2 FYNNEI come from the germline V gene. Based on the CDR3 plus reference TRBV2 and TRBJ1-1, the full variable domain is EPEVTQTPSHQVTQMGQEVILRCVPISNHLYFYWYRQILGQKVEFLVSFYNNEISEKSEIFDDQFSVERPDGSNFTLKIRSTKLEDSAMYFCASSLGTGGTEAFFGQGTRLTVV.

This rearrangement joins TRBV11-3 to TRBJ2-1, with D maybe TRBD2 (6 bases). The germline V gene encodes CDR1 SGHNT and CDR2 YENEEA. Trimming removed 5 bases at V and 0 bases at J, with 11 bases between. The CDR3 is 15 amino acids. The CDR3 DNA is TGTGCCAGCAGCGGCGGGACCGTCTCCTACAATGAGCAGTTCTTC. It specifies CASSGGTVSYNEQFF.

This chain joins TRBV28 and TRBJ2-2; the D is unclear. CDR3 size: 12 residues. With 6 bases removed from V and 4 bases from J, the gap between germline ends came to 6 bases. From germline, CDR1 is MDHEN and CDR2 SYDVKM. CDR3 sequence reads: CASSYLTGELFF. The CDR3 coding sequence is TGTGCCAGCAGCTATCTCACCGGGGAGCTGTTTTTT.

Concerning this clone itself: In the same sample, other DNA sequences code for this CDR3. The rearrangement joins TRBV13 to TRBJ1-4; D possibly corresponds to TRBD1 (6 bases). V lost 0 bases and J 8 bases, leaving 37 bases between the germline ends. The germline V gene encodes CDR1 PRHDT and CDR2 FYEKMQ (reference sequence). This CDR3 spans 23 amino acids. This chain's CDR3 is CASSLGLSPESRQERGGREKLFF. CDR3 nucleotide sequence: TGTGCCAGCAGCTTAGGCCTAAGTCCCGAGTCTAGACAGGAACGTGGAGGTCGGGAAAAACTGTTTTTT.

This chain connects TRBV5-1 to TRBJ2-7; TRBD1 agrees at 7 bases. V was pared by 0 bases and J by 3 bases, with 3 bases of the junction left unmatched. Germline V gene sequence: CDR1 SGHRS, CDR2 YFSETQ. The CDR3 runs to 14 residues. CDR3 residues: CASSLDRGDYEQYF. In DNA form, the CDR3 reads TGCGCCAGCAGCTTGGACAGGGGAGACTACGAGCAGTACTTC.

The chain carries TRBV7-2 and TRBJ1-5; D remains ambiguous. Per germline, CDR1 SGHTA and CDR2 FQGNSA. The CDR3 is 14 residues long. Trimming took 4 bases from V and 1 from J, leaving 8 bases between them. The CDR3 DNA reads TGTGCCAGCAGCTCCTACCTGAGCAATCAGCCCCAGCATTTT. Translation gives CASSSYLSNQPQHF.

A note on this clone: Other DNA sequences in the same sample also yield this CDR3. The chain carries TRBV9 and TRBJ2-7, with 9 nucleotides matching TRBD2. V dropped 0 bases and J dropped 2; count of bases not matched to a gene: 6. Germline values: CDR1 SGDLS, CDR2 YYNGEE. The CDR3 is 16 residues long. The chain's CDR3 is CASSVVGSGSPYEQYF. CDR3 coding DNA: TGTGCCAGCAGCGTAGTTGGTAGCGGGAGCCCCTACGAGCAGTACTTC.

This clone was picked up a small number of times. The V gene is TRBV5-8, the J gene TRBJ2-7; D might be TRBD1 (5 bases). Germline V gives CDR1 SGHTS, CDR2 YDEGEE. Trimming stripped 4 bases from V and 6 bases from J, with 17 bases between. CDR3 length: 14 residues. CDR3 coding DNA: TGTGCCAGCAGCATGGGATGGGGCCTGCCCGAGCAGTACTTC. It codes for CASSMGWGLPEQYF. The full variable domain, rest sourced from reference TRBV5-8 and TRBJ2-7, is EAGVTQSPTHLIKTRGQQATLRCSPISGHTSVYWYQQALGLGLQFLLWYDEGEERNRGNFPPRFSGRQFPNYSSELNVNALELEDSALYLCASSMGWGLPEQYFGPGTRLTVT.

In DNA form, the CDR3 reads TGTGCTAGTGGTTTGGGTCGGAATACCGGGACAGAGCTCTTCTTACAAGAGACCCAGTACTTC. It codes for CASGLGRNTGTELFLQETQYF. The chain carries TRBV12-5 and TRBJ2-5, with TRBD1 matching over 7 bases. The V segment lost 1 base and the J segment 2 bases; nucleotides outside the gene matches: 22. This CDR3 spans 21 amino acids. The germline CDR1 and CDR2 sequences are LGHNT and FRNRAP.

The genes are TRBV9 and TRBJ1-3; 7 nucleotides match TRBD1. The CDR3 runs 15 residues. With V trimmed by 1 base and J by 0 bases, 1 base remained unmatched. CDR1 is SGDLS, CDR2 YYNGEE, per germline. The CDR3, as DNA: TGTGCCAGCAGCGTAACAGGGGCCTCTGGAAACACCATATATTTT. Its translation: CASSVTGASGNTIYF.